These T cell receptor beta chains were read from a single sample in a study of cytomegalovirus exposure and HLA in healthy donors. The method was immunoSEQ multiplex PCR; TCRdb's version includes in-frame clones alone and lacks a portion of them. The sample contains 200,000 or so clones, over 70% of which appear only once. The specimen was PBMCs. The receptors were gathered from a woman under 30 in good health and CMV-seropositive. Both conserved end residues are part of each CDR3. Fields, in order: clone size, J gene, V gene, D gene, CDR3 DNA, CDR3 protein. The D gene is left open where the match is weak. Expanded clones are given a class, and other clones once, few, many or no size at all.

clone_size: .; j_call: TRBJ1-2; v_call: TRBV5-6; d_call: .; cdr3_nt: TGTGCCAGCAGCTTCCAGGACAGAAACTATGGCTACACCTTC; cdr3_aa: CASSFQDRNYGYTF
clone_size: .; j_call: TRBJ1-2; v_call: TRBV28; d_call: .; cdr3_nt: TGTGCCAGTACTCCACGACAGGTTTGGGAGGGCTACACCTTC; cdr3_aa: CASTPRQVWEGYTF
clone_size: .; j_call: TRBJ1-3; v_call: TRBV9; d_call: .; cdr3_nt: TGTGCCAGCAGCGTAGCGGGGGAGACTGGAAACACCATATATTTT; cdr3_aa: CASSVAGETGNTIYF
clone_size: .; j_call: TRBJ1-3; v_call: TRBV28; d_call: .; cdr3_nt: TGTGCCAGCATGCGGGGGAACTCTGGAAACACCATATATTTT; cdr3_aa: CASMRGNSGNTIYF
clone_size: .; j_call: TRBJ2-3; v_call: TRBV5-4; d_call: .; cdr3_nt: TGTGCCAGCAGTTCCGGTCCCCGCGCGAGAGATACGCAGTATTTT; cdr3_aa: CASSSGPRARDTQYF
clone_size: .; j_call: TRBJ2-3; v_call: TRBV5-1; d_call: TRBD1; cdr3_nt: TGCGCCAGCAGCTTGGCTGGGACAGGGCCCTTTGATACGCAGTATTTT; cdr3_aa: CASSLAGTGPFDTQYF
clone_size: .; j_call: TRBJ1-2; v_call: TRBV6-1; d_call: .; cdr3_nt: TGTGCCAGCAGTGCGAGTCGGTCGGGGTTTGACACCTTC; cdr3_aa: CASSASRSGFDTF
clone_size: .; j_call: TRBJ1-5; v_call: TRBV18; d_call: TRBD1; cdr3_nt: TGTGCCAGCTCGCTGGGGGGACAGGGAGGTCAGCCCCAGCATTTT; cdr3_aa: CASSLGGQGGQPQHF
clone_size: .; j_call: TRBJ1-5; v_call: TRBV9; d_call: TRBD1; cdr3_nt: TGTGCCAGCAGCCTGTGGACAGGGACGGGTTTTGGTCAGCCCCAGCATTTT; cdr3_aa: CASSLWTGTGFGQPQHF
clone_size: few; j_call: TRBJ2-1; v_call: TRBV6-1; d_call: TRBD1; cdr3_nt: TGTGCCAGCAGTGAACCGGGACAGGGTTACAATGAGCAGTTCTTC; cdr3_aa: CASSEPGQGYNEQFF
clone_size: few; j_call: TRBJ2-7; v_call: TRBV30; d_call: TRBD1; cdr3_nt: TGTGCCTGGAGTGTAGGACAGGGAAGAATAACCTACGAGCAGTACTTC; cdr3_aa: CAWSVGQGRITYEQYF
clone_size: .; j_call: TRBJ1-4; v_call: TRBV15; d_call: .; cdr3_nt: TGTGCCACCAGCAGAGGAGGTCGGGCAGGGGACGTCCCGAATGAAAAACTGTTTTTT; cdr3_aa: CATSRGGRAGDVPNEKLFF
clone_size: .; j_call: TRBJ1-2; v_call: TRBV28; d_call: TRBD1; cdr3_nt: TGTGCCAGCAGTTTTTGGGAAGGACAGGCCTTCTATGGCTACACCTTC; cdr3_aa: CASSFWEGQAFYGYTF
clone_size: .; j_call: TRBJ2-3; v_call: TRBV6-5; d_call: .; cdr3_nt: TGTGCCAGCAGTTACGTGGGAAGGAGGACAGATACGCAGTATTTT; cdr3_aa: CASSYVGRRTDTQYF
clone_size: .; j_call: TRBJ1-2; v_call: TRBV5-1; d_call: TRBD1; cdr3_nt: TGCGCCAGCAGCCTAGGACAGGGGATAGGTGGCTACACCTTC; cdr3_aa: CASSLGQGIGGYTF
clone_size: .; j_call: TRBJ1-2; v_call: TRBV4-3; d_call: TRBD1; cdr3_nt: TGCGCCAGCAGCCAAGTCGCCCTAGGACAGGAACCTGGGGGGAACTATGGCTACACCTTC; cdr3_aa: CASSQVALGQEPGGNYGYTF
clone_size: .; j_call: TRBJ1-3; v_call: TRBV7-9; d_call: .; cdr3_nt: TGTGCCAGCAGCTTAAATCAGGGAAACACCATATATTTT; cdr3_aa: CASSLNQGNTIYF
clone_size: .; j_call: TRBJ2-1; v_call: TRBV25-1; d_call: .; cdr3_nt: TGTGCCAGCAGTGAAGGCCGTTACAATGAGCAGTTCTTC; cdr3_aa: CASSEGRYNEQFF
clone_size: .; j_call: TRBJ2-7; v_call: TRBV28; d_call: .; cdr3_nt: TGTGCCAGCAGTTTATGGGACAGCCTCTACGAGCAGTACTTC; cdr3_aa: CASSLWDSLYEQYF
clone_size: once; j_call: TRBJ2-3; v_call: TRBV5-8; d_call: TRBD1; cdr3_nt: TGTGCCAGCAGCTTGGCCCACAGGGGAATCTTCACAGATACGCAGTATTTT; cdr3_aa: CASSLAHRGIFTDTQYF
clone_size: .; j_call: TRBJ1-6; v_call: TRBV5-1; d_call: TRBD1; cdr3_nt: TGCGCCAGCAGCACGGGACAGACAAATTCACCCCTCCACTTT; cdr3_aa: CASSTGQTNSPLHF
clone_size: once; j_call: TRBJ2-1; v_call: TRBV10-2; d_call: .; cdr3_nt: TGCGCCAGCAACGAGGGCGGTTTCGGAAATGAGCAGTTCTTC; cdr3_aa: CASNEGGFGNEQFF
clone_size: once; j_call: TRBJ2-1; v_call: TRBV5-1; d_call: .; cdr3_nt: TGCGCCAGCAGCTCCCAACAGCGGACAGCCTACAATGAGCAGTTCTTC; cdr3_aa: CASSSQQRTAYNEQFF
clone_size: .; j_call: TRBJ1-1; v_call: TRBV21-1; d_call: .; cdr3_nt: TGTGCCAGCAGCAAAGTTGGGGCATTGAACACTGAAGCTTTCTTT; cdr3_aa: CASSKVGALNTEAFF
clone_size: .; j_call: TRBJ1-6; v_call: TRBV27; d_call: TRBD1; cdr3_nt: TGTGCCAGCACCCCGACAGGGTTTCGTTCACCCCTCCACTTT; cdr3_aa: CASTPTGFRSPLHF
clone_size: .; j_call: TRBJ2-1; v_call: TRBV29-1; d_call: .; cdr3_nt: TGCAGCGTTTTAACCTACAATGAGCAGTTCTTC; cdr3_aa: CSVLTYNEQFF
clone_size: .; j_call: TRBJ2-3; v_call: TRBV5-1; d_call: .; cdr3_nt: TGCGCCAGCAGCTTGGATTGGGGGGGCACAGATACGCAGTATTTT; cdr3_aa: CASSLDWGGTDTQYF
clone_size: .; j_call: TRBJ2-2; v_call: TRBV11-2; d_call: .; cdr3_nt: TGTGCCAGCAGTTCGTCCTGGGGCAACGGGGAGCTGTTTTTT; cdr3_aa: CASSSSWGNGELFF
clone_size: .; j_call: TRBJ2-7; v_call: TRBV19; d_call: TRBD1; cdr3_nt: TGTGCCAGTAGTATTATCGGGACAGGGTCCAGGGAGCAGTACTTC; cdr3_aa: CASSIIGTGSREQYF
clone_size: .; j_call: TRBJ1-6; v_call: TRBV2; d_call: .; cdr3_nt: TGTGCCAGCAGCCAAGACCGGAGTTCACCCCTCCACTTT; cdr3_aa: CASSQDRSSPLHF
clone_size: .; j_call: TRBJ2-1; v_call: TRBV5-1; d_call: .; cdr3_nt: TGCGCCAGCAGCTCCTTAACGGGGGAGACTTACAATGAGCAGTTCTTC; cdr3_aa: CASSSLTGETYNEQFF
clone_size: .; j_call: TRBJ1-2; v_call: TRBV11-1; d_call: .; cdr3_nt: TGTGCCAGCAGCTTAGATAGAAACTATGGCTACACCTTC; cdr3_aa: CASSLDRNYGYTF
clone_size: .; j_call: TRBJ2-5; v_call: TRBV13; d_call: TRBD2; cdr3_nt: TGTGCCAGCAGCTATAGCGGGGGGGCGGGAGAGGCCCAGTACTTC; cdr3_aa: CASSYSGGAGEAQYF
clone_size: .; j_call: TRBJ2-5; v_call: TRBV4-1; d_call: .; cdr3_nt: TGCGCCAGCAGCCAAGTGGCTAGAGAGACCCAGTACTTC; cdr3_aa: CASSQVARETQYF
clone_size: .; j_call: TRBJ1-6; v_call: TRBV9; d_call: .; cdr3_nt: TGTGCCAGCAGCGTAGGGGGCAAAGCTAATTCACCCCTCCACTTT; cdr3_aa: CASSVGGKANSPLHF
clone_size: few; j_call: TRBJ1-6; v_call: TRBV15; d_call: TRBD1; cdr3_nt: TGTGCCACCAGCTCGCCTCTCGGGACAGGGGAGGAGTCCTATAATTCACCCCTCCACTTT; cdr3_aa: CATSSPLGTGEESYNSPLHF
clone_size: many; j_call: TRBJ2-1; v_call: TRBV6-1; d_call: .; cdr3_nt: TGTGCCAGCAGTGAAGGGGGGGGCACCTACAATGAGCAGTTCTTC; cdr3_aa: CASSEGGGTYNEQFF
clone_size: .; j_call: TRBJ2-7; v_call: TRBV20-1; d_call: .; cdr3_nt: TGCAGTGGTCGCAGCTCCTACGAGCAGTACTTC; cdr3_aa: CSGRSSYEQYF
clone_size: few; j_call: TRBJ2-5; v_call: TRBV2; d_call: .; cdr3_nt: TGTGCCAGCAGTGAAAGGGACTCAAGGGGAGAGACCCAGTACTTC; cdr3_aa: CASSERDSRGETQYF
clone_size: few; j_call: TRBJ2-2; v_call: TRBV6-5; d_call: .; cdr3_nt: TGTGCCAGCAGTTACTCCTTTAGACAACCCACCGGGGAGCTGTTTTTT; cdr3_aa: CASSYSFRQPTGELFF
clone_size: .; j_call: TRBJ2-5; v_call: TRBV27; d_call: TRBD2; cdr3_nt: TGTGCCAGCAAACGACCGGCTAGCGGGACCCAAGAGACCCAGTACTTC; cdr3_aa: CASKRPASGTQETQYF
clone_size: .; j_call: TRBJ1-2; v_call: TRBV27; d_call: TRBD1; cdr3_nt: TGTGCCAGCAGTGCCGAAACAGAGCTCGCCTACAGGGGCTATGGCTACACCTTC; cdr3_aa: CASSAETELAYRGYGYTF
clone_size: few; j_call: TRBJ2-5; v_call: TRBV5-1; d_call: .; cdr3_nt: TGCGCCAGCAGCGTTCCTGGGAGCACACAAGAGACCCAGTACTTC; cdr3_aa: CASSVPGSTQETQYF